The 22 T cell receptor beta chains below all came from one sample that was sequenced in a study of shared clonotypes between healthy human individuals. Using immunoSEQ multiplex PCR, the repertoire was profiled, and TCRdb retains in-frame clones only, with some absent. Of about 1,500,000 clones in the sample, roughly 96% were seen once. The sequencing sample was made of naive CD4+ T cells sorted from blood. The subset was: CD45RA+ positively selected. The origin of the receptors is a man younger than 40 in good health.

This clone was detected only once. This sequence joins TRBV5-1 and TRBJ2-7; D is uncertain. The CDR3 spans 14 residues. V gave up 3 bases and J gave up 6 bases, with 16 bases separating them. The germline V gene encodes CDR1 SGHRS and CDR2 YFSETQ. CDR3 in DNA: TGCGCCAGCAGCTCCGCCTTAATCCGGGCCGAGCAGTACTTC. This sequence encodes CASSSALIRAEQYF. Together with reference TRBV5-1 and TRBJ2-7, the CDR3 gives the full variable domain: KAGVTQTPRYLIKTRGQQVTLSCSPISGHRSVSWYQQTPGQGLQFLFEYFSETQRNKGNFPGRFSGRQFSNSRSEMNVSTLELGDSALYLCASSSALIRAEQYFGPGTRLTVT.

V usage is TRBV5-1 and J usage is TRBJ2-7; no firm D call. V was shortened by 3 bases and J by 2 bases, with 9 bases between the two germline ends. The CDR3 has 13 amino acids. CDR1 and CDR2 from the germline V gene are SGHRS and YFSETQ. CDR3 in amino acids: CASSSRAPYEQYF. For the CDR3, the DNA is TGCGCCAGCAGCTCCCGGGCCCCCTACGAGCAGTACTTC.

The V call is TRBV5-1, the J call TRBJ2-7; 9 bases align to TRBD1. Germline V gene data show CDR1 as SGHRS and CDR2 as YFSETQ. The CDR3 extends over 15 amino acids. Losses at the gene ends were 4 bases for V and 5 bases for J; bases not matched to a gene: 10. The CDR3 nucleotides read TGCGCCAGCAGCCCCCGGGACAGGGTGGTAAACGAGCAGTACTTC. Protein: CASSPRDRVVNEQYF.

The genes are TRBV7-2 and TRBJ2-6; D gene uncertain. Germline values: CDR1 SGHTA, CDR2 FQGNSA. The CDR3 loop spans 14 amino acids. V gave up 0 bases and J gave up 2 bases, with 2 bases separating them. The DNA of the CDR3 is TGTGCCAGCAGCTTAGCTGCTGGGGCCAACGTCCTGACTTTC. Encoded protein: CASSLAAGANVLTF.

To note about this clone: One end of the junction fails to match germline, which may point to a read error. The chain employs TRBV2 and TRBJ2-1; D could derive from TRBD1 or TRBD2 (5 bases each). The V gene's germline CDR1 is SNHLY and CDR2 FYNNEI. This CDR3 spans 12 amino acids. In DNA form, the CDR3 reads TGTGCCGGCAGGGACGATTACAATGAGCAGTTCTTC. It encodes CAGRDDYNEQFF.

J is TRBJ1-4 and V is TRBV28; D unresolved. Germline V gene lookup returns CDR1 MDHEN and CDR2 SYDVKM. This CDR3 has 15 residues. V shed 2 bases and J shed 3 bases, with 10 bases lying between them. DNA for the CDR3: TGTGCCAGCAGTTTAATTCAGTTGGCTAATGAAAAACTGTTTTTT. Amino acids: CASSLIQLANEKLFF.

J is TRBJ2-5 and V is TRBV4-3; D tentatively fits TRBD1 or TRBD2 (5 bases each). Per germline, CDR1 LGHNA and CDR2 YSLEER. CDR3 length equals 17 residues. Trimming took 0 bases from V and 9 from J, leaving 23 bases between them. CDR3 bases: TGCGCCAGCAGCCAAGATCTCTGGACGGCCCGCGTGGGGGCCCAGTACTTC. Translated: CASSQDLWTARVGAQYF.

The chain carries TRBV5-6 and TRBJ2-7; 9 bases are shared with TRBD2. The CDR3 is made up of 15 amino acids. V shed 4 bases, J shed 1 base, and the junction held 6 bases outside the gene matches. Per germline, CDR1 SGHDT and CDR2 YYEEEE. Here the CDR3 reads CASSKGLASSYEQYF. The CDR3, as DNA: TGTGCCAGCAGCAAGGGACTAGCATCATCCTACGAGCAGTACTTC.

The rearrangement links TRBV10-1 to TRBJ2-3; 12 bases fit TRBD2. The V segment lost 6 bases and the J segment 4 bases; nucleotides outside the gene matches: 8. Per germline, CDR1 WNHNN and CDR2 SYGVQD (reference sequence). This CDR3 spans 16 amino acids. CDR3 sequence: CASSQTSGSVSDTQYF. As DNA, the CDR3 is TGCGCCAGCAGCCAGACTAGCGGGAGTGTCTCAGATACGCAGTATTTT.

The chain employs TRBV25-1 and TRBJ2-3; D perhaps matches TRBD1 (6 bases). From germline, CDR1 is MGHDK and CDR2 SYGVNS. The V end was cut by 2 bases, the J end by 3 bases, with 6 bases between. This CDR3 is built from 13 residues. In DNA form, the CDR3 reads TGTGCCAGCAGTGAACAGGGGACAGATACGCAGTATTTT. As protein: CASSEQGTDTQYF.

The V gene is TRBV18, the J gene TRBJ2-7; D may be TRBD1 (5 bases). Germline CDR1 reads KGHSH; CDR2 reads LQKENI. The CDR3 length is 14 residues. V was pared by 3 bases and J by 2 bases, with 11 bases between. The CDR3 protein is CASSPKTDAYEQYF. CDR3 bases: TGTGCCAGCTCACCTAAGACAGACGCCTACGAGCAGTACTTC.

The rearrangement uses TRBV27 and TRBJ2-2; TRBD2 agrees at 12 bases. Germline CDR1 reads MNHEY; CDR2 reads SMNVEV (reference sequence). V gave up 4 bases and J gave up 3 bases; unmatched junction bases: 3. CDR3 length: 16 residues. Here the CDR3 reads CASSSSGRVYTGELFF. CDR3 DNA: TGTGCCAGCAGTTCTAGCGGGAGGGTATACACCGGGGAGCTGTTTTTT.

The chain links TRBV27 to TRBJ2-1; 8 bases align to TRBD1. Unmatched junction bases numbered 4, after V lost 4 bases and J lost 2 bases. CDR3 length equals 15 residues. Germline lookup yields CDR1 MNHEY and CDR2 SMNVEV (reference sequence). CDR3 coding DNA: TGTGCCAGCAGTTCGATACAGGGGGCCTACAATGAGCAGTTCTTC. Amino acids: CASSSIQGAYNEQFF.

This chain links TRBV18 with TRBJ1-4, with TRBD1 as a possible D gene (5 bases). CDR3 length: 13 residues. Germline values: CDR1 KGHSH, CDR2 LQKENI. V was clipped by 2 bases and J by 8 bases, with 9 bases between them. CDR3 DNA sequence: TGTGCCAGCTCACCAAGGGACGAGGAAAAACTGTTTTTT. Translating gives CASSPRDEEKLFF.

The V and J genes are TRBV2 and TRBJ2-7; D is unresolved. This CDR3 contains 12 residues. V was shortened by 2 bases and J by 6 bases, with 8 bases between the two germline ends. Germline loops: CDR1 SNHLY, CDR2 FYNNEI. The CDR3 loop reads CASSEYRAEQYF. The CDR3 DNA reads TGTGCCAGCAGTGAATACCGAGCCGAGCAGTACTTC.

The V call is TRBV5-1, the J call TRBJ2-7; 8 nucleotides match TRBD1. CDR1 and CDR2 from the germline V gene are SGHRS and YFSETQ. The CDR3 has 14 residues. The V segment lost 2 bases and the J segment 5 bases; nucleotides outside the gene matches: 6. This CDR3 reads CASSLPGTGDEQYF. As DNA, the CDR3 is TGCGCCAGCAGCTTACCGGGGACAGGCGACGAGCAGTACTTC. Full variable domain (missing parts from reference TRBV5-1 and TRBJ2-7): KAGVTQTPRYLIKTRGQQVTLSCSPISGHRSVSWYQQTPGQGLQFLFEYFSETQRNKGNFPGRFSGRQFSNSRSEMNVSTLELGDSALYLCASSLPGTGDEQYFGPGTRLTVT.

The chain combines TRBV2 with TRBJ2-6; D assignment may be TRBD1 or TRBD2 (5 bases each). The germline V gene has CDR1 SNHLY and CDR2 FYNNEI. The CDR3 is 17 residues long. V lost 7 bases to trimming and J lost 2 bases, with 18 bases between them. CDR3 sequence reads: CASTGQTTIAGANVLTF. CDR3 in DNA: TGTGCCAGCACGGGGCAGACGACCATAGCTGGGGCCAACGTCCTGACTTTC. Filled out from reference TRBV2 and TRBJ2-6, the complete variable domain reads EPEVTQTPSHQVTQMGQEVILRCVPISNHLYFYWYRQILGQKVEFLVSFYNNEISEKSEIFDDQFSVERPDGSNFTLKIRSTKLEDSAMYFCASTGQTTIAGANVLTFGAGSRLTVL.

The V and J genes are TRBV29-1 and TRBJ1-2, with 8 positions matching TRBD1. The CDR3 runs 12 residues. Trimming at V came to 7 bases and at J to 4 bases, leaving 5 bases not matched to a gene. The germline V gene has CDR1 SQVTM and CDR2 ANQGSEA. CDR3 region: CSATDRVYGYTF. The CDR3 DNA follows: TGCAGCGCAACGGACAGGGTCTATGGCTACACCTTC.

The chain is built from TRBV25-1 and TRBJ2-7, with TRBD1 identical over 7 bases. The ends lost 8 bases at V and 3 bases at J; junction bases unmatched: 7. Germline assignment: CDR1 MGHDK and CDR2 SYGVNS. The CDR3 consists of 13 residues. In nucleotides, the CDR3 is TGTGCCAGCGGAAACAGGGACAGCTACGAGCAGTACTTC. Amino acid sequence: CASGNRDSYEQYF.

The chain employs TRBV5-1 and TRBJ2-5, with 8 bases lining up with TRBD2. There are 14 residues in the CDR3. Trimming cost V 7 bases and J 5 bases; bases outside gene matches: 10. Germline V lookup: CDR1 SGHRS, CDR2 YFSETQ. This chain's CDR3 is CASSYREGRETQYF. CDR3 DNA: TGCGCCAGCTCTTATCGGGAGGGCCGTGAGACCCAGTACTTC.

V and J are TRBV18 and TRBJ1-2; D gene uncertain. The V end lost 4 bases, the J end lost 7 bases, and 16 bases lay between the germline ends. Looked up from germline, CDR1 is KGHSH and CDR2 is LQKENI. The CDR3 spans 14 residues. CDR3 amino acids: CASSRSGSNFGYTF. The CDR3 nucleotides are TGTGCCAGCTCACGGTCTGGAAGTAATTTTGGCTACACCTTC. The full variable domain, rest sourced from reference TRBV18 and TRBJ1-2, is NAGVMQNPRHLVRRRGQEARLRCSPMKGHSHVYWYRQLPEEGLKFMVYLQKENIIDESGMPKERFSAEFPKEGPSILRIQQVVRGDSAAYFCASSRSGSNFGYTFGSGTRLTVV.

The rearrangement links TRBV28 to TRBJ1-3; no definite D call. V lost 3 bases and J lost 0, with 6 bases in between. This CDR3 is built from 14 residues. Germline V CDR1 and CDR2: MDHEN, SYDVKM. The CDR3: CASSFDISGNTIYF. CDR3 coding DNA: TGTGCCAGCAGTTTTGACATCTCTGGAAACACCATATATTTT.